A selection of T cell receptor beta chains follows, all from one sample in a study of cytomegalovirus exposure and HLA in healthy donors. The assay was immunoSEQ multiplex PCR, and TCRdb's table has in-frame clones only and misses some. The sample holds tens of thousands of clones. The material sequenced was PBMCs. All receptors come from a woman aged 45-59 years in good health and CMV-seropositive. Both conserved end residues are part of each CDR3. Each record gives: D gene, clone size, V gene, J gene, CDR3 protein, CDR3 DNA. The D gene is left open where the match is weak. A row's size may be missing; if present it is once, few, many or a size class.

.,.,TRBV4-2,TRBJ2-7,CASSQQQGSYEQYF,TGTGCCAGCAGCCAACAACAGGGCTCCTACGAGCAGTACTTC
.,.,TRBV4-1,TRBJ2-1,CASSPGQIYNEQFF,TGCGCCAGCAGCCCGGGTCAGATCTACAATGAGCAGTTCTTC
TRBD1,.,TRBV7-2,TRBJ2-1,CASSSDRGSSGEQFF,TGTGCCAGCAGCTCGGACAGGGGATCCTCGGGTGAGCAGTTCTTC
TRBD2,.,TRBV4-1,TRBJ2-1,CASSQGTSQSYNEQFF,TGCGCCAGCAGCCAAGGGACTAGTCAATCCTACAATGAGCAGTTCTTC
TRBD1,.,TRBV7-2,TRBJ1-4,CASSLVGRGDEKLFF,TGTGCCAGCAGCTTAGTCGGCAGGGGGGATGAAAAACTGTTTTTT
.,.,TRBV4-1,TRBJ2-2,CASSQVARAVSGELFF,TGCGCCAGCAGCCAAGTCGCCAGGGCGGTGTCCGGGGAGCTGTTTTTT
TRBD1,.,TRBV5-1,TRBJ2-3,CARRTGARTDTQYF,TGCGCCAGGAGGACAGGGGCCCGCACAGATACGCAGTATTTT
.,.,TRBV4-1,TRBJ1-4,CASSQFFSENEKLFF,TGCGCCAGCAGCCAATTCTTTTCGGAGAATGAAAAACTGTTTTTT
TRBD1,.,TRBV30,TRBJ1-6,CAWSGGQGYSPLHF,TGTGCCTGGAGTGGGGGACAGGGTTATTCACCCCTCCACTTT
.,.,TRBV7-9,TRBJ2-7,CASSPTGAYYEQYF,TGTGCCAGCAGCCCGACAGGCGCTTATTACGAGCAGTACTTC
.,.,TRBV6-6,TRBJ1-1,CASSYTEPPRKAFF,TGTGCCAGCAGTTATACTGAACCACCCCGAAAGGCTTTCTTT
TRBD1,.,TRBV10-2,TRBJ2-7,CASKSGQNYEQYF,TGCGCCAGCAAATCGGGACAGAATTACGAGCAGTACTTC
.,.,TRBV25-1,TRBJ1-2,CASSAIQVNDQANYGYTF,TGTGCCAGCAGTGCGATACAGGTCAACGATCAAGCTAACTATGGCTACACCTTC
TRBD1,.,TRBV6-5,TRBJ1-6,CASRMDRQRPLHF,TGTGCCAGCAGGATGGACAGGCAACGACCCCTCCACTTT
.,.,TRBV5-4,TRBJ2-7,CASSLGVTLESYEQYF,TGTGCCAGCAGCTTGGGGGTCACGCTAGAATCCTACGAGCAGTACTTC
.,.,TRBV28,TRBJ2-1,CASSLLAAYNEQFF,TGTGCCAGCAGTTTGTTAGCGGCCTACAATGAGCAGTTCTTC
.,.,TRBV7-9,TRBJ1-1,CASSSPPGVGKMNTEAFF,TGTGCCAGCAGCTCGCCCCCGGGGGTAGGGAAGATGAACACTGAAGCTTTCTTT
TRBD2,.,TRBV30,TRBJ2-1,CAWSVGSGDNEQFF,TGTGCCTGGAGTGTAGGTAGCGGGGACAATGAGCAGTTCTTC
.,.,TRBV10-1,TRBJ1-2,CASSEHGVNYGYTF,TGCGCCAGCAGTGAGCACGGAGTCAACTATGGCTACACCTTC
.,.,TRBV7-9,TRBJ2-1,CASSLGTEGNEQFF,TGTGCCAGCAGCTTAGGGACAGAAGGAAATGAGCAGTTCTTC
TRBD2,.,TRBV5-6,TRBJ2-7,CGSSLLAGGNEQYF,TGTGGCAGCAGCTTACTAGCGGGAGGTAACGAGCAGTACTTC
TRBD1,.,TRBV10-2,TRBJ2-2,CASSTGTGVHGELFF,TGCGCCAGCAGTACCGGGACAGGGGTCCACGGGGAGCTGTTTTTT
TRBD2,.,TRBV5-4,TRBJ2-1,CASSLAGGHNEQFF,TGTGCCAGCAGCTTGGCGGGAGGCCATAATGAGCAGTTCTTC
.,.,TRBV11-2,TRBJ1-6,CASSFSKGRENSPLHF,TGTGCCAGCAGCTTTTCGAAAGGTCGGGAAAATTCACCCCTCCACTTT
.,.,TRBV7-2,TRBJ2-3,CASSSLVGGRSADTQYF,TGTGCCAGCAGCTCCTTAGTGGGGGGTAGGTCGGCAGATACGCAGTATTTT
.,.,TRBV27,TRBJ1-5,CASSFIPLANQPQHF,TGTGCCAGCAGTTTCATCCCCTTGGCAAATCAGCCCCAGCATTTT
.,.,TRBV30,TRBJ1-6,CAWSGSRSYNSPLHF,TGTGCCTGGAGCGGGAGTCGCTCCTATAATTCACCCCTCCACTTT
.,.,TRBV4-3,TRBJ1-1,CASSQEPEAEAFF,TGCGCCAGCAGCCAAGAGCCCGAGGCCGAAGCTTTCTTT
TRBD1,.,TRBV30,TRBJ1-2,CAWSGDSSQSYYGYTF,TGTGCCTGGAGCGGGGACAGTAGTCAGTCGTACTATGGCTACACCTTC
.,.,TRBV5-6,TRBJ2-5,CASSLGGPSVQETQYF,TGTGCCAGCAGCTTGGGCGGGCCCTCCGTGCAAGAGACCCAGTACTTC
.,.,TRBV5-8,TRBJ1-2,CASSHTGVSPRNYGYTF,TGTGCCAGCAGCCACACTGGAGTAAGTCCTCGGAACTATGGCTACACCTTC
TRBD1,.,TRBV19,TRBJ1-5,CASSSGGSQPQHF,TGTGCCAGTAGTTCAGGGGGAAGTCAGCCCCAGCATTTT
TRBD1,.,TRBV5-1,TRBJ2-2,CASRTRGTGANTGELFF,TGCGCCAGCAGAACCCGAGGGACAGGGGCGAACACCGGGGAGCTGTTTTTT
.,.,TRBV7-2,TRBJ2-3,CASSFRQSTDTQYF,TGTGCCAGCAGCTTCAGACAGAGCACAGATACGCAGTATTTT
TRBD2,.,TRBV28,TRBJ2-3,CASSDSTSGRAGTQYF,TGTGCCAGCAGTGACTCCACTAGCGGGAGGGCCGGTACGCAGTATTTT
.,.,TRBV7-3,TRBJ1-1,CASSPARDQGAFF,TGTGCCAGCAGCCCAGCCCGGGATCAAGGGGCTTTCTTT
TRBD1,.,TRBV11-1,TRBJ2-7,CASSSGSGQAYEQYF,TGTGCCAGCAGCTCCGGATCGGGACAGGCCTACGAGCAGTACTTC
.,.,TRBV6-1,TRBJ2-1,CASSESLGGYNEQFF,TGTGCCAGCAGTGAAAGCCTCGGGGGCTACAATGAGCAGTTCTTC
TRBD1,.,TRBV7-2,TRBJ1-2,CASSEIRGLGYTF,TGTGCCAGCAGCGAAATCAGGGGGCTTGGCTACACCTTC
TRBD2,.,TRBV18,TRBJ2-5,CASSAGLAGVETQYF,TGTGCCAGCTCAGCGGGACTAGCGGGAGTGGAGACCCAGTACTTC
.,.,TRBV4-3,TRBJ1-5,CASSDTVGAHQPQHF,TGCGCCAGCAGCGACACGGTAGGGGCGCATCAGCCCCAGCATTTT
.,.,TRBV18,TRBJ1-1,CASSPPTGNTEAFF,TGTGCCAGCTCACCACCCACAGGGAACACTGAAGCTTTCTTT
.,.,TRBV25-1,TRBJ1-4,CASSTARQANEKLFF,TGTGCCAGCAGTACCGCTCGACAGGCAAATGAAAAACTGTTTTTT
TRBD1,.,TRBV19,TRBJ1-2,CASSSQGRTNYGYTF,TGTGCCAGTAGTTCACAGGGGCGAACTAACTATGGCTACACCTTC
.,.,TRBV28,TRBJ1-2,CASSRPDRYGYTF,TGTGCCAGCAGCCGTCCCGACAGATATGGCTACACCTTC
TRBD1,.,TRBV29-1,TRBJ2-5,CSVEGQGGQETQYF,TGCAGCGTTGAAGGACAGGGTGGGCAAGAGACCCAGTACTTC
.,.,TRBV6-6,TRBJ1-2,CASSQTGEGHYGYTF,TGTGCCAGCAGTCAGACGGGGGAGGGGCACTATGGCTACACCTTC
TRBD1,.,TRBV28,TRBJ2-7,CASSPPGTGIYEQYF,TGTGCCAGCAGCCCTCCCGGGACAGGAATCTACGAGCAGTACTTC
.,.,TRBV25-1,TRBJ1-1,CASSEYRDNTEAFF,TGTGCCAGCAGTGAGTACAGGGATAACACTGAAGCTTTCTTT
.,.,TRBV7-2,TRBJ1-2,CASSLAMGYTF,TGTGCCAGCAGCCTAGCTATGGGCTACACCTTC
.,.,TRBV19,TRBJ1-5,CASSMTGFNQPQHF,TGTGCCAGTAGTATGACGGGATTCAATCAGCCCCAGCATTTT
.,.,TRBV6-5,TRBJ1-4,CASSGGRATNEKLFF,TGTGCCAGCAGTGGGGGGAGGGCAACTAATGAAAAACTGTTTTTT
TRBD2,.,TRBV6-5,TRBJ2-1,CASTRGLAGGNEQFF,TGTGCCAGCACCCGGGGACTAGCGGGGGGCAATGAGCAGTTCTTC
.,.,TRBV5-4,TRBJ2-6,CASSLTGRGGANVLTF,TGTGCCAGCAGCTTGACAGGGCGCGGTGGGGCCAACGTCCTGACTTTC
.,.,TRBV6-5,TRBJ2-7,CASSYSVVSTYEQYF,TGTGCCAGCAGTTATTCTGTTGTCTCTACCTACGAGCAGTACTTC
.,.,TRBV18,TRBJ1-5,CASSPRWRQGNQPQHF,TGTGCCAGCTCACCTCGGTGGAGACAGGGCAATCAGCCCCAGCATTTT
.,medium-sized,TRBV7-2,TRBJ2-7,CASSWSRTESYEQYF,TGTGCCAGCAGCTGGAGCCGGACAGAATCCTACGAGCAGTACTTC
.,.,TRBV30,TRBJ1-3,CAWTPTVASGNTIYF,TGTGCCTGGACCCCAACAGTTGCCTCTGGAAACACCATATATTTT
TRBD1,.,TRBV28,TRBJ2-6,CASKPGQYRSGANVLTF,TGTGCCAGCAAACCGGGACAGTACCGCTCTGGGGCCAACGTCCTGACTTTC
.,.,TRBV19,TRBJ2-3,CASSIYSRETDTQYF,TGTGCCAGTAGTATATATTCCCGGGAAACAGATACGCAGTATTTT